These T cell receptor beta chains were read from a single sample in a study of blood T cell repertoires in COVID-19. The protocol was immunoSEQ multiplex PCR, while the TCRdb copy is restricted to in-frame clones and leaves out a portion. The data hold roughly 53,000 clones, with around 80% observed a single time. Material: peripheral blood. Source of these receptors: a middle-aged man with acute or convalescent COVID-19. Each CDR3 is given with its conserved first and last residue. D genes are given only for firm matches. For some rows the clone size is stated as once, few or many, or as a class when expanded; others skip it.

J,D,V,size,DNA,CDR3
TRBJ2-4,-,TRBV3-1/TRBV3-2,-,TGTGCCAGCAGCCAAATGGGACTGAGACCGGCCAAAAACATTCAGTACTTC,CASSQMGLRPAKNIQYF
TRBJ1-2,-,TRBV19,-,TGTGCCAGTAGTATAGGGGGACTGGCAAACTATGGCTACACCTTC,CASSIGGLANYGYTF
TRBJ2-7,-,TRBV5-1,-,TGCGCCAGCAGCTTAGGCCAGGGAGGTACCTACGAGCAGTACTTC,CASSLGQGGTYEQYF
TRBJ2-1,-,TRBV2,-,TGTGCCAGCAGTGTTGATACAGGAGGGAATGAGCAGTTCTTC,CASSVDTGGNEQFF
TRBJ2-1,-,TRBV19,-,TGTGCCAGTAATCCCGGCGGCTACAATGAGCAGTTCTTC,CASNPGGYNEQFF
TRBJ1-1,-,TRBV7-2,-,TGTGCCAGCAGCTTAGTTTCAGGGAAAAACACTGAAGCTTTCTTT,CASSLVSGKNTEAFF
TRBJ2-7,-,TRBV25-1,-,TGTGCCAGCAGTGAATCAGCTAGTTCGAACGAGCAGTACTTC,CASSESASSNEQYF
TRBJ2-3,TRBD2,TRBV11-3,-,TGTGCCAGCAGCACGCGGACTAGCGATGGAGATACGCAGTATTTT,CASSTRTSDGDTQYF
TRBJ1-5,-,TRBV3-1/TRBV3-2,-,TGTGCCAGCAGCCAAGATTCACGGCGGAATCAGCCCCAGCATTTT,CASSQDSRRNQPQHF
TRBJ1-2,-,TRBV28,-,TGTGCCAGCAGTTCCTCCCTTTTGTTCCGTGACTATGGCTACACCTTC,CASSSSLLFRDYGYTF
TRBJ2-7,-,TRBV28,once,TGTGCCAGCAGTCTGTCCTCCTACGAGCAGTACTTC,CASSLSSYEQYF
TRBJ2-3,-,TRBV5-4,-,TGTGCCAGCAGCCCTATAATACAGGAGACCACAGATACGCAGTATTTT,CASSPIIQETTDTQYF
TRBJ1-4,-,TRBV14,once,TGTGCCAGCAGTCCCGCTATAGCGGGGGAAAAACTGTTTTTT,CASSPAIAGEKLFF
TRBJ2-5,-,TRBV19,-,TGTGCCAGTAGTATGTGGGGCTTTCGGGAGACCCAGTACTTC,CASSMWGFRETQYF
TRBJ1-2,-,TRBV6-1,-,TGTGCCAGCAGTGAAGTCGGTGGGTGGACCGGGAAGGGCTACACCTTC,CASSEVGGWTGKGYTF
TRBJ1-2,TRBD1,TRBV2,-,TGTGCCAGCAGCTGGGGACAGGTTAACTATGGCTACACCTTC,CASSWGQVNYGYTF
TRBJ1-2,TRBD1,TRBV27,-,TGTGCCAGCAGACCGGGACAGGGTGTCAACTATGGCTACACCTTC,CASRPGQGVNYGYTF
TRBJ2-5,TRBD1,TRBV3-1/TRBV3-2,-,TGTGCCAGCAGCCCCCCAGGGGGACCCCAAGAGACCCAGTACTTC,CASSPPGGPQETQYF
TRBJ2-7,-,TRBV27,-,TGTGCCAGCACGACCAGGGCAGGGGCCTACGAGCAGTACTTC,CASTTRAGAYEQYF
TRBJ2-5,TRBD1,TRBV29-1,-,TGCAGCGTCACCAGAAAGGACAGGCAAGAGACCCAGTACTTC,CSVTRKDRQETQYF
TRBJ2-7,TRBD2,TRBV2,-,TGTGCCAGCAGTGTGGGTCGCGGCGGGGGGTACTACGAGCAGTACTTC,CASSVGRGGGYYEQYF
TRBJ1-3,-,TRBV27,few,TGTGCCAGCAGTTCAAACTCTGGAAACACCATATATTTT,CASSSNSGNTIYF
TRBJ2-2,TRBD2,TRBV29-1,few,TGCAGCGCGACCCGAATAGCGGGAGAGAACACCGGGGAGCTGTTTTTT,CSATRIAGENTGELFF
TRBJ2-5,-,TRBV5-1,-,TGCGCCAGCAGCTTGGCACGTCAGCAAGAGACCCAGTACTTC,CASSLARQQETQYF
TRBJ2-1,TRBD1,TRBV19,-,TGTGCCAGTAGTGTACAGGGGCCCCTTTGGAATGAGCAGTTCTTC,CASSVQGPLWNEQFF
TRBJ2-3,TRBD2,TRBV13,-,TGTGCCAGCAGCCTGGGACTAGCGGGGGGGCCAGATACGCAGTATTTT,CASSLGLAGGPDTQYF
TRBJ1-6,TRBD1,TRBV2,-,TGTGCCAGCAGGAAGGCCAGGGGGCCTAAAGACTCCTATAATTCACCCCTCCACTTT,CASRKARGPKDSYNSPLHF
TRBJ2-7,-,TRBV21-1,-,TGTGCCAGCAGCAAAGGACTAGCGGGGGGCTCCTACGAGCAGTACTTC,CASSKGLAGGSYEQYF
TRBJ1-6,TRBD1,TRBV28,-,TGTGCCAGCAGCGGTTGGACAGGGGGTGGTAATTCACCCCTCCACTTT,CASSGWTGGGNSPLHF
TRBJ1-5,-,TRBV10-2,-,TGCGCCAGCAGTGCGAACTATCAGCCCCAGCATTTT,CASSANYQPQHF
TRBJ1-2,TRBD1,TRBV7-9,-,TGTGCCAGCAGCCTCGACAGGGGGCTTGGCTATGGCTACACCTTC,CASSLDRGLGYGYTF
TRBJ1-5,-,TRBV27,-,TGTGCCAGCAGTTCCGTCCGGGGTGGCAATCAGCCCCAGCATTTT,CASSSVRGGNQPQHF
TRBJ1-1,-,TRBV16,few,TGTGCCAGCAGCCAAGGTTTCGGGGGACCCGGAGCTTTCTTT,CASSQGFGGPGAFF
TRBJ2-3,-,TRBV24-1,-,TGTGCCACAACAGGGGGAGGGACAGATACGCAGTATTTT,CATTGGGTDTQYF
TRBJ1-1,TRBD1,TRBV3-1/TRBV3-2,-,TGTGCCAGCGTACAGGGACAGGATTTTCTGAACACTGAAGCTTTCTTT,CASVQGQDFLNTEAFF
TRBJ2-5,-,TRBV4-1,-,TGCGCCAGCAGCCCGGGGAAGTTGAAGACCCAGTACTTC,CASSPGKLKTQYF
TRBJ2-1,TRBD2,TRBV2,-,TGTGCCAGCAGTTCCCGCCTGATGGGACTAGCCACGGGCTACAATGAGCAGTTCTTC,CASSSRLMGLATGYNEQFF
TRBJ2-7,TRBD1,TRBV28,-,TGTGCCAGCAGTTTCGAGACAGGGTCCGACGAGCAGTACTTC,CASSFETGSDEQYF
TRBJ2-2,TRBD2,TRBV9,few,TGTGCCAGCAGCGAGAGTGGGGGAGGGCGAACCGGGGAGCTGTTTTTT,CASSESGGGRTGELFF
TRBJ1-4,-,TRBV20-1,-,TGCAGTGTACAGGGAAATGAAAAACTGTTTTTT,CSVQGNEKLFF